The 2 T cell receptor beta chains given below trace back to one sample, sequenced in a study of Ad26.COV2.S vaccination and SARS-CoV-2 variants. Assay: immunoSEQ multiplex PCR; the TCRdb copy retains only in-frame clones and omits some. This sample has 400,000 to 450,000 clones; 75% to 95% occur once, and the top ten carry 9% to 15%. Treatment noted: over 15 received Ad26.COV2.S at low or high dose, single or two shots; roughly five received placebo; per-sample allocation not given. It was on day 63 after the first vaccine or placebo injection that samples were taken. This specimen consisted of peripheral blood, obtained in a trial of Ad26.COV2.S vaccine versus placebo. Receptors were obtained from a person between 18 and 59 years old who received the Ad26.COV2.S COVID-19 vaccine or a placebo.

CDR3: CASSYPFSTGNLEAFF. Here the CDR3 DNA reads TGTGCCAGCAGTTACCCTTTTTCGACAGGGAACCTTGAAGCTTTCTTT. The rearrangement uses TRBV6-2 or TRBV6-3 and TRBJ1-1, with TRBD1 matching over 7 bases. The CDR3 has 16 amino acids. The V gene end was trimmed by 2 bases and the J gene end by 7 bases; junction bases not matched to a gene: 13. Germline V CDR1 and CDR2: MNHEY, SVGEGT.

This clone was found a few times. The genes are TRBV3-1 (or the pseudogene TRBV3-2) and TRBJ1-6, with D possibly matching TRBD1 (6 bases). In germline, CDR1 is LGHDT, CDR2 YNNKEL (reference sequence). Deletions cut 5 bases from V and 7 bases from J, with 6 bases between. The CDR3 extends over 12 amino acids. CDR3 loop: CASSGQNSPLHF. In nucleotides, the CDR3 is TGTGCCAGCAGCGGACAGAATTCACCCCTCCACTTT.